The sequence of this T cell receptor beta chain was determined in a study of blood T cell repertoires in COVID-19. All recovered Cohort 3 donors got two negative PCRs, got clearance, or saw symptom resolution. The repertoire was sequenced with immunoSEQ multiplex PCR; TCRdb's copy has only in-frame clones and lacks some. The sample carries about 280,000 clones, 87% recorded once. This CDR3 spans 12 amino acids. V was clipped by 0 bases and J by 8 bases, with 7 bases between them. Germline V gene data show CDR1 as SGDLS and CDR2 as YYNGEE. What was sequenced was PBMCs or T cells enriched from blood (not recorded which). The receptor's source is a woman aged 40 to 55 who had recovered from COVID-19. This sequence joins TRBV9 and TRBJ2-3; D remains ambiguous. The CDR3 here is CASSVAPGTQYF. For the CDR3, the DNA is TGTGCCAGCAGCGTAGCGCCGGGTACGCAGTATTTT.